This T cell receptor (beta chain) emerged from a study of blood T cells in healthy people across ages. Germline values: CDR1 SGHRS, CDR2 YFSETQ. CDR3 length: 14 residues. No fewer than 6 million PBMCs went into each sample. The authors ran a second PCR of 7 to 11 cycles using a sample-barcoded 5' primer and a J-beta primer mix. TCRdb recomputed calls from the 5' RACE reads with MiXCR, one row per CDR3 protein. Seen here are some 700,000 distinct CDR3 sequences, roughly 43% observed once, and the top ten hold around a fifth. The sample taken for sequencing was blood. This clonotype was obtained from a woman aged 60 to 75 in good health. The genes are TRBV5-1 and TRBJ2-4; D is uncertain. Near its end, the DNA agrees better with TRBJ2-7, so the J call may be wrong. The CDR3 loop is CASSLGAEPYEQYF. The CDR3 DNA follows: TGCGCCAGCAGCTTGGGCGCAGAACCCTACGAGCAGTACTTC.